A selection of T cell receptor beta chains follows, all from one sample in a study of cytomegalovirus exposure and HLA in healthy donors. The repertoire was sequenced with immunoSEQ multiplex PCR; TCRdb's copy has only in-frame clones and lacks some. This table holds 200,000 to 250,000 clones, 65% to 85% found once. The sample taken for sequencing was PBMCs. These receptors all come from a woman in her twenties or thirties in good health and CMV-seropositive. Each CDR3 is given with its conserved first and last residue. Each record gives: CDR3 length, J gene, V gene, clone size, D gene, CDR3 DNA, CDR3 protein. A D gene is named only where the DNA matches it firmly. Expanded clones are given a class, and other clones once, few, many or no size at all.

15 | TRBJ1-4 | TRBV2 | . | TRBD1 | TGTGCCAGCAGACCTAACAGGGGAACTAATGAAAAACTGTTTTTT | CASRPNRGTNEKLFF
15 | TRBJ2-1 | TRBV5-1 | . | TRBD1 | TGCGCCAGCAGCCAGGACAGGGAACCCTACAATGAGCAGTTCTTC | CASSQDREPYNEQFF
15 | TRBJ1-1 | TRBV30 | once | . | TGTGCCTGGACTATCGGCAGTTCGATGAACACTGAAGCTTTCTTT | CAWTIGSSMNTEAFF
12 | TRBJ1-1 | TRBV10-3 | . | . | TGTGCCATCAGTGAAGGTAGGTCTGAAGCTTTCTTT | CAISEGRSEAFF
11 | TRBJ2-1 | TRBV20-1 | . | TRBD1 | TGCAGTGCTTTTTCTACAGGGGGGCAGTTCTTC | CSAFSTGGQFF
16 | TRBJ2-2 | TRBV7-3 | . | TRBD1 | TGTGCCAGCAGCATCGGACAGGGGAAGAACACCGGGGAGCTGTTTTTT | CASSIGQGKNTGELFF
14 | TRBJ1-2 | TRBV19 | . | . | TGTGCCAGTAGTATGGAGTTTCGAACTGTCGGCTACACCTTC | CASSMEFRTVGYTF
15 | TRBJ1-4 | TRBV5-8 | . | TRBD1 | TGTGCCAGCAGCCCAGGGGGCGCCGTTAATGAAAAACTGTTTTTT | CASSPGGAVNEKLFF
13 | TRBJ2-5 | TRBV29-1 | . | . | TGCAGCGTTGTGAAGGGAAACCAAGAGACCCAGTACTTC | CSVVKGNQETQYF
19 | TRBJ1-2 | TRBV4-2 | . | TRBD1 | TGTGCCAGCAGCCAAGGGATAAGTGGGGACAGGGGGATTAACTATGGCTACACCTTC | CASSQGISGDRGINYGYTF
15 | TRBJ2-5 | TRBV5-1 | . | . | TGCGCCAGCAGCCCTGACAACCTGCGGCCAGAGACCCAGTACTTC | CASSPDNLRPETQYF
13 | TRBJ1-1 | TRBV19 | once | . | TGTGCCAGTAGTATAGGCCGGGGGACTGAAGCTTTCTTT | CASSIGRGTEAFF
11 | TRBJ2-2 | TRBV20-1 | few | . | TGCAGTGCCCCTTCGGGGTTGAATCAGTTTTTT | CSAPSGLNQFF